This entry lists 8 T cell receptor beta chains sequenced from one sample in a study of T cell responses to AZD1222 COVID-19 vaccine. This table comes from immunoSEQ multiplex PCR, and its TCRdb copy is limited to in-frame clones, with some not included. This sample has roughly 97,000 clones; approximately 86% occur once, and the top ten carry roughly 3.3%. Sequencing was performed on peripheral blood, taken 28 days after the second dose of the MenACWY control vaccine. The source is an adult who received the MenACWY meningococcal vaccine as a control.

The rearrangement joins TRBV18 to TRBJ2-3; maybe TRBD2 (5 bases). The germline CDR1 and CDR2 sequences are KGHSH and LQKENI. V was shortened by 6 bases and J by 1 base, with 8 bases between the two germline ends. This CDR3 contains 13 residues. The chain's CDR3 is CASSLGGTDTQYF. Written as DNA, the CDR3 is TGTGCCAGCTCCCTCGGGGGCACAGATACGCAGTATTTT.

This chain uses TRBV6-5 with TRBJ2-7; D may be TRBD2 (6 bases). CDR1 and CDR2 from the germline V gene are MNHEY and SVGAGI. V lost 6 bases to trimming and J lost 0 bases, with 9 bases between them. The CDR3 contains 13 residues. In DNA, the CDR3 is TGTGCCAGCAGCCGCGGGGACTCCTACGAGCAGTACTTC. It encodes CASSRGDSYEQYF.

The chain couples TRBV10-2 to TRBJ1-1; no clear D. Germline loops: CDR1 WSHSY, CDR2 SAAADI. The CDR3 runs 13 residues. The ends were cut back, 4 bases at V and 6 bases at J, with 12 bases in the middle. The CDR3, as DNA: TGCGCCAGCAGTGCGGAGGGTGCTTCTGAAGCTTTCTTT. Translated: CASSAEGASEAFF.

The chain carries TRBV4-3 and TRBJ2-1; TRBD1 matches 7 bases. The germline CDR1 and CDR2 sequences are LGHNA and YSLEER. The V and J ends lost 4 bases and 9 bases, in that order; junction bases with no gene match: 9. The CDR3 runs 14 residues. CDR3 amino acids: CASSPIQSGGEQFF. The CDR3 coding sequence is TGCGCCAGCAGCCCGATACAATCAGGGGGTGAGCAGTTCTTC.

The J gene is TRBJ2-7, the V gene TRBV28; 9 bases match TRBD1. The V segment lost 6 bases and the J segment 6 bases; nucleotides outside the gene matches: 9. The CDR3 spans 14 residues. Germline V gene lookup returns CDR1 MDHEN and CDR2 SYDVKM. The CDR3 loop reads CASSGPGQGFEQYF. The CDR3 DNA reads TGTGCCAGCAGCGGACCGGGACAGGGTTTCGAGCAGTACTTC.

The rearrangement joins TRBV10-3 to TRBJ2-7; a possible D gene is TRBD1 (5 bases). This CDR3 region has 13 residues. Germline values: CDR1 ENHRY, CDR2 SYGVKD. V lost 6 bases to trimming and J lost 4 bases, with 13 bases between them. The CDR3 DNA is TGTGCCATCAGCTCAGGGATAGGGTACGAGCAGTACTTC. Encoded protein: CAISSGIGYEQYF.

This clone was counted only a few times. V is TRBV10-3 and J is TRBJ1-1; D might be TRBD1 (5 bases). This CDR3 spans 16 amino acids. V dropped 1 base and J dropped 3 bases, with 15 bases sitting between them. Germline V gene sequence: CDR1 ENHRY, CDR2 SYGVKD. The CDR3 DNA reads TGTGCCATCAGTGAGTTTCTGGTCAGGGCGGACACTGAAGCTTTCTTT. Its protein product is CAISEFLVRADTEAFF.

The chain uses TRBV7-2 and TRBJ2-3; 14 bases are a match to TRBD2. Germline V gene lookup returns CDR1 SGHTA and CDR2 FQGNSA. This CDR3 is built from 17 residues. V shed 6 bases, J shed 1 base, and the junction held 6 bases outside the gene matches. This CDR3 reads CASRPPGLAGGTDTQYF. The CDR3 nucleotides are TGTGCCAGCAGACCACCGGGACTAGCGGGGGGCACAGATACGCAGTATTTT.